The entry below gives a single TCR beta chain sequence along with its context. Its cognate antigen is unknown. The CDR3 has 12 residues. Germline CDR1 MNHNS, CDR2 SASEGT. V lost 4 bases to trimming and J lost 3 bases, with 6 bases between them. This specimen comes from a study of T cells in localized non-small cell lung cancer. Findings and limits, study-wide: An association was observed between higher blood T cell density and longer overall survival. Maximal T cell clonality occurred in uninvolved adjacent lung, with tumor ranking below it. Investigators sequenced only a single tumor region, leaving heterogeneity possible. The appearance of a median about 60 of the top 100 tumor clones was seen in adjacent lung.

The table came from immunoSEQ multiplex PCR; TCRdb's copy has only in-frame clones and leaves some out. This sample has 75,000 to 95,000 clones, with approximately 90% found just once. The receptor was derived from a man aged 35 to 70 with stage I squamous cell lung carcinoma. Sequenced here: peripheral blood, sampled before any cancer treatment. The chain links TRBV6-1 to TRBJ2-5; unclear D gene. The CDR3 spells CASSVREETQYF. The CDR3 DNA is TGTGCCAGCAGTGTCCGGGAAGAGACCCAGTACTTC.